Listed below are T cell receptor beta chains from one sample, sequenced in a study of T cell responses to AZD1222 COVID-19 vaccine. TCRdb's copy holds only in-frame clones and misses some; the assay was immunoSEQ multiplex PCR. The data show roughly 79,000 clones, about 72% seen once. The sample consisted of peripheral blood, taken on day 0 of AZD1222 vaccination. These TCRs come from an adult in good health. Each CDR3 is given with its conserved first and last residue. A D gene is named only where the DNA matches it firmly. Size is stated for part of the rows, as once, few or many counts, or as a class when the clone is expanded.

cdr3_aa: CGVQVGTEAFF
cdr3_nt: TGCGGCGTGCAGGTGGGCACTGAAGCTTTCTTT
j_call: TRBJ1-1
clone_size: -
v_call: TRBV30
d_call: -

cdr3_aa: CAISDSREGDNEQFF
cdr3_nt: TGTGCCATCAGTGATAGCCGGGAGGGAGACAATGAGCAGTTCTTC
j_call: TRBJ2-1
clone_size: -
v_call: TRBV10-3
d_call: TRBD2

cdr3_aa: CASRTGVDEQYF
cdr3_nt: TGCGCCAGTCGGACAGGGGTGGACGAGCAGTACTTC
j_call: TRBJ2-7
clone_size: once
v_call: TRBV10-2
d_call: TRBD1

cdr3_aa: CASSPGNGQPQHF
cdr3_nt: TGTGCCAGCTCACCAGGGAACGGGCAGCCCCAGCATTTT
j_call: TRBJ1-5
clone_size: -
v_call: TRBV18
d_call: -

cdr3_aa: CASSFQGDILLKQYF
cdr3_nt: TGTGCCAGCAGTTTCCAGGGCGATATCCTCTTGAAGCAGTACTTC
j_call: TRBJ2-7
clone_size: -
v_call: TRBV28
d_call: -

cdr3_aa: CASSLAGTSGTDTQYF
cdr3_nt: TGTGCCAGCAGCTTAGCCGGGACTAGCGGCACAGATACGCAGTATTTT
j_call: TRBJ2-3
clone_size: -
v_call: TRBV7-2
d_call: TRBD2

cdr3_aa: CASSYPGVSGRFTDTQYF
cdr3_nt: TGTGCCAGCAGTTACCCCGGGGTTAGCGGGAGATTCACAGATACGCAGTATTTT
j_call: TRBJ2-3
clone_size: once
v_call: TRBV6-7
d_call: TRBD2

cdr3_aa: CASAGTLETQYF
cdr3_nt: TGTGCCAGCGCAGGGACTTTGGAGACCCAGTACTTC
j_call: TRBJ2-5
clone_size: -
v_call: TRBV28
d_call: -

cdr3_aa: CASSPEITDTQYF
cdr3_nt: TGTGCCAGCTCACCGGAGATCACAGATACGCAGTATTTT
j_call: TRBJ2-3
clone_size: -
v_call: TRBV18
d_call: -

cdr3_aa: CASSEQGQDYEQYF
cdr3_nt: TGTGCCAGCAGTGAACAGGGGCAAGACTACGAGCAGTACTTC
j_call: TRBJ2-7
clone_size: -
v_call: TRBV2
d_call: -

cdr3_aa: CASSEFGLPGYF
cdr3_nt: TGTGCCAGCAGTGAATTCGGTCTCCCTGGGTACTTC
j_call: TRBJ2-7
clone_size: -
v_call: TRBV6-1
d_call: -

cdr3_aa: CASSGTSGRASDVNEQFF
cdr3_nt: TGCGCCAGCAGCGGGACTAGCGGGAGGGCCTCCGATGTCAATGAGCAGTTCTTC
j_call: TRBJ2-1
clone_size: -
v_call: TRBV5-1
d_call: TRBD2

cdr3_aa: CATSDWGGSENEQFF
cdr3_nt: TGTGCCACCAGTGATTGGGGCGGGAGTGAAAATGAGCAGTTCTTC
j_call: TRBJ2-1
clone_size: -
v_call: TRBV24-1
d_call: TRBD2

cdr3_aa: CATSRVTTSYEQYF
cdr3_nt: TGTGCCACCAGCAGAGTCACTACTTCCTACGAGCAGTACTTC
j_call: TRBJ2-7
clone_size: -
v_call: TRBV15
d_call: -

cdr3_aa: CASSSPPREETQYF
cdr3_nt: TGTGCCAGCAGTTCGCCCCCAAGGGAAGAGACCCAGTACTTC
j_call: TRBJ2-5
clone_size: -
v_call: TRBV6-5
d_call: -

cdr3_aa: CASSQAPNSNQPQHF
cdr3_nt: TGTGCCAGCAGTCAGGCCCCCAATAGCAATCAGCCCCAGCATTTT
j_call: TRBJ1-5
clone_size: -
v_call: TRBV2
d_call: -

cdr3_aa: CASSLSQGGSFYEQYF
cdr3_nt: TGTGCCAGCAGCTTAAGCCAGGGGGGCTCCTTCTACGAGCAGTACTTC
j_call: TRBJ2-7
clone_size: many
v_call: TRBV7-9
d_call: -

cdr3_aa: CASSPHPATGELFF
cdr3_nt: TGTGCCAGCTCACCACATCCTGCCACCGGGGAGCTGTTTTTT
j_call: TRBJ2-2
clone_size: -
v_call: TRBV18
d_call: -

cdr3_aa: CASSQEFAAGKTYGYTF
cdr3_nt: TGCGCCAGCAGCCAAGAATTCGCGGCAGGGAAAACCTATGGCTACACCTTC
j_call: TRBJ1-2
clone_size: -
v_call: TRBV4-3
d_call: -

cdr3_aa: CASSWGRGTEAFF
cdr3_nt: TGTGCCAGCAGCTGGGGCAGGGGCACTGAAGCTTTCTTT
j_call: TRBJ1-1
clone_size: -
v_call: TRBV5-4
d_call: -

cdr3_aa: CASTPPGQRGNQPQHF
cdr3_nt: TGTGCCAGTACCCCCCCAGGACAGCGTGGCAATCAGCCCCAGCATTTT
j_call: TRBJ1-5
clone_size: -
v_call: TRBV19
d_call: -

cdr3_aa: CASSLSGNTIYF
cdr3_nt: TGTGCCAGCAGCTTGTCTGGAAACACCATATATTTT
j_call: TRBJ1-3
clone_size: -
v_call: TRBV5-4
d_call: -

cdr3_aa: CASSIGQSANQPQHF
cdr3_nt: TGTGCCAGTAGTATCGGACAGAGTGCCAATCAGCCCCAGCATTTT
j_call: TRBJ1-5
clone_size: -
v_call: TRBV19
d_call: -

cdr3_aa: CASTGGTKNIQYF
cdr3_nt: TGTGCCAGCACGGGGGGAACCAAAAACATTCAGTACTTC
j_call: TRBJ2-4
clone_size: -
v_call: TRBV28
d_call: TRBD2

cdr3_aa: CASSISGRPTEAFF
cdr3_nt: TGTGCCAGCAGTATTTCGGGCCGGCCCACTGAAGCTTTCTTT
j_call: TRBJ1-1
clone_size: -
v_call: TRBV6-5
d_call: -

cdr3_aa: CSVTSGNTIYF
cdr3_nt: TGCAGCGTTACGTCTGGAAACACCATATATTTT
j_call: TRBJ1-3
clone_size: -
v_call: TRBV29-1
d_call: -

cdr3_aa: CASSPARAVVYTDTQYF
cdr3_nt: TGTGCCAGCAGCCCCGCGCGGGCCGTTGTATACACAGATACGCAGTATTTT
j_call: TRBJ2-3
clone_size: once
v_call: TRBV9
d_call: -

cdr3_aa: CASRTSYGYTF
cdr3_nt: TGTGCCAGCAGAACAAGCTATGGCTACACCTTC
j_call: TRBJ1-2
clone_size: -
v_call: TRBV28
d_call: -

cdr3_aa: CASSSQVQPQHF
cdr3_nt: TGTGCCAGCAGCTCACAGGTACAGCCCCAGCATTTT
j_call: TRBJ1-5
clone_size: -
v_call: TRBV7-2
d_call: -

cdr3_aa: CSVGREQFF
cdr3_nt: TGCAGCGTAGGGAGGGAGCAGTTCTTC
j_call: TRBJ2-1
clone_size: few
v_call: TRBV29-1
d_call: -

cdr3_aa: CASSEQGTEQPQHF
cdr3_nt: TGTGCCAGCAGTGAACAGGGTACGGAGCAGCCCCAGCATTTT
j_call: TRBJ1-5
clone_size: -
v_call: TRBV2
d_call: -

cdr3_aa: CASSLALDRVNTEAFF
cdr3_nt: TGTGCCAGCAGCTTGGCCCTGGACAGGGTGAACACTGAAGCTTTCTTT
j_call: TRBJ1-1
clone_size: -
v_call: TRBV5-5
d_call: TRBD1

cdr3_aa: CASTRQGPWGNTEAFF
cdr3_nt: TGCGCCAGCACCCGACAGGGTCCTTGGGGGAACACTGAAGCTTTCTTT
j_call: TRBJ1-1
clone_size: -
v_call: TRBV5-1
d_call: TRBD1

cdr3_aa: CASSLLGGRSNEQFF
cdr3_nt: TGTGCCAGCAGCTTATTAGGTGGCAGGTCCAATGAGCAGTTCTTC
j_call: TRBJ2-1
clone_size: -
v_call: TRBV13
d_call: -

cdr3_aa: CASSPFTGTSYGYTF
cdr3_nt: TGTGCCAGCAGTCCCTTCACCGGGACCTCGTATGGCTACACCTTC
j_call: TRBJ1-2
clone_size: -
v_call: TRBV11-2
d_call: -

cdr3_aa: CASSALAGFSYEQYF
cdr3_nt: TGTGCCAGCAGCGCCTTAGCGGGGTTCTCCTACGAGCAGTACTTC
j_call: TRBJ2-7
clone_size: -
v_call: TRBV9
d_call: TRBD2

cdr3_aa: CASSPSGGETQYF
cdr3_nt: TGTGCCAGCAGCCCCTCCGGGGGGGAGACCCAGTACTTC
j_call: TRBJ2-5
clone_size: -
v_call: TRBV13
d_call: TRBD2

cdr3_aa: CATSAGETYEQYF
cdr3_nt: TGTGCCACTTCCGCCGGGGAAACCTACGAGCAGTACTTC
j_call: TRBJ2-7
clone_size: -
v_call: TRBV6-5
d_call: -

cdr3_aa: CASSPTQGPQTLDF
cdr3_nt: TGTGCCAGCTCACCAACTCAGGGACCTCAGACGCTGGACTTC
j_call: TRBJ2-7
clone_size: -
v_call: TRBV18
d_call: -

cdr3_aa: CASSTGRTTDTQYF
cdr3_nt: TGTGCCAGCAGCACAGGAAGGACCACAGATACGCAGTATTTT
j_call: TRBJ2-3
clone_size: -
v_call: TRBV3-1/TRBV3-2
d_call: -

cdr3_aa: CASSLTGNQPQHF
cdr3_nt: TGTGCCAGTAGTTTAACAGGGAATCAGCCCCAGCATTTT
j_call: TRBJ1-5
clone_size: -
v_call: TRBV19
d_call: -

cdr3_aa: CASSYLQGYEQFF
cdr3_nt: TGTGCCAGCAGTTACTTACAGGGCTATGAGCAGTTCTTC
j_call: TRBJ2-1
clone_size: -
v_call: TRBV6-2/TRBV6-3
d_call: -

cdr3_aa: CASSLLERAFF
cdr3_nt: TGTGCCAGCAGTTTGTTGGAGCGAGCTTTCTTT
j_call: TRBJ1-1
clone_size: -
v_call: TRBV28
d_call: -

cdr3_aa: CASSQDSRGLFSYEQYF
cdr3_nt: TGCGCCAGCAGTCAAGATAGCAGGGGGCTCTTCTCCTACGAGCAGTACTTC
j_call: TRBJ2-7
clone_size: -
v_call: TRBV5-1
d_call: TRBD1

cdr3_aa: CAWSDLTILGETQYF
cdr3_nt: TGTGCCTGGAGCGACCTTACGATTCTCGGGGAGACCCAGTACTTC
j_call: TRBJ2-5
clone_size: -
v_call: TRBV30
d_call: -

cdr3_aa: CASSASLAGVGHEQFF
cdr3_nt: TGTGCCAGCAGTGCCTCACTAGCGGGAGTTGGCCATGAGCAGTTCTTC
j_call: TRBJ2-1
clone_size: few
v_call: TRBV27
d_call: TRBD2

cdr3_aa: CATTSSGAQETQYF
cdr3_nt: TGTGCCACCACTTCCTCAGGAGCCCAAGAGACCCAGTACTTC
j_call: TRBJ2-5
clone_size: -
v_call: TRBV2
d_call: -

cdr3_aa: CASSLGTSGTYEQYF
cdr3_nt: TGTGCCAGCAGCTTAGGAACTAGCGGGACCTACGAGCAGTACTTC
j_call: TRBJ2-7
clone_size: -
v_call: TRBV7-8
d_call: TRBD2

cdr3_aa: CASSDRGADYGYTF
cdr3_nt: TGTGCCAGCAGTGATCGGGGGGCTGACTATGGCTACACCTTC
j_call: TRBJ1-2
clone_size: -
v_call: TRBV2
d_call: -

cdr3_aa: CASSLGLAALNTEAFF
cdr3_nt: TGCGCCAGCAGCTTGGGTTTAGCGGCCCTGAACACTGAAGCTTTCTTT
j_call: TRBJ1-1
clone_size: -
v_call: TRBV5-1
d_call: -

cdr3_aa: CASSPMAGAYNSPLHF
cdr3_nt: TGCGCCAGCAGCCCGATGGCAGGTGCCTATAATTCACCCCTCCACTTT
j_call: TRBJ1-6
clone_size: once
v_call: TRBV5-1
d_call: -

cdr3_aa: CAISDLRGLANEQFF
cdr3_nt: TGTGCCATCAGTGACCTTCGAGGACTAGCCAATGAGCAGTTCTTC
j_call: TRBJ2-1
clone_size: -
v_call: TRBV10-3
d_call: TRBD2

cdr3_aa: CASSTPDTEAFF
cdr3_nt: TGTGCCAGTAGTACACCGGACACTGAAGCTTTCTTT
j_call: TRBJ1-1
clone_size: -
v_call: TRBV19
d_call: -

cdr3_aa: CASSEAASLSTDTQYF
cdr3_nt: TGTGCCAGCAGTGAAGCGGCCTCGTTGAGCACAGATACGCAGTATTTT
j_call: TRBJ2-3
clone_size: -
v_call: TRBV6-1
d_call: -

cdr3_aa: CASSLPAWTGAIKETQYF
cdr3_nt: TGTGCCAGCAGCTTACCCGCATGGACAGGGGCTATCAAAGAGACCCAGTACTTC
j_call: TRBJ2-5
clone_size: -
v_call: TRBV7-8
d_call: TRBD1

cdr3_aa: CASSFGLTGELFF
cdr3_nt: TGTGCCAGCAGTTTCGGACTAACCGGGGAGCTGTTTTTT
j_call: TRBJ2-2
clone_size: -
v_call: TRBV28
d_call: -

cdr3_aa: CASSPFSGRNQPQHF
cdr3_nt: TGTGCCAGCAGTCCGTTCTCAGGGCGCAATCAGCCCCAGCATTTT
j_call: TRBJ1-5
clone_size: -
v_call: TRBV6-5
d_call: -

cdr3_aa: CASNRQGRDNQPQHF
cdr3_nt: TGTGCCAGCAACCGACAGGGGAGGGACAATCAGCCCCAGCATTTT
j_call: TRBJ1-5
clone_size: -
v_call: TRBV28
d_call: TRBD1

cdr3_aa: CASRQNSGGPDTQYF
cdr3_nt: TGTGCCAGCAGACAAAATAGCGGGGGCCCTGATACGCAGTATTTT
j_call: TRBJ2-3
clone_size: -
v_call: TRBV7-6
d_call: TRBD2

cdr3_aa: CASSDPIPGQGEDGYTF
cdr3_nt: TGTGCCAGCAGTGACCCGATCCCGGGACAGGGGGAGGATGGCTACACCTTC
j_call: TRBJ1-2
clone_size: -
v_call: TRBV6-4
d_call: TRBD1